The entry below gives a single T cell receptor beta chain sequence along with its context. V was clipped by 4 bases and J by 1 base, with 15 bases between them. Germline values: CDR1 MGHRA, CDR2 YSYEKL. The CDR3 loop spans 16 amino acids. Regarding treatment: oral pan-JAK inhibitor, 5-10 mg twice daily. These data are taken from a study of CD8+ T cells in alopecia areata. Sequencing used cDNA as its template, made by extracting RNA and reverse transcribing it. Libraries were prepared by immunoSEQ multiplex PCR; TCRdb keeps only in-frame clonotypes and omits some of them. The profile shows under 200,000 clones, approximately 60% of them singletons.

The rearrangement links TRBV4-1 to TRBJ2-3, with D possibly matching TRBD2 (5 bases). Sequenced here: CD4+ T cells sorted from blood, sampled at week 24, from a patient treated with tofacitinib. The clonotype was recovered from a human donor with alopecia areata. DNA for the CDR3: TGCGCCAGCAGCCTCGGCGGCCTAGCTCGCACAGATACGCAGTATTTT. Protein: CASSLGGLARTDTQYF.